The source of this T cell receptor beta chain is a study of Ad26.COV2.S vaccination and SARS-CoV-2 variants. General study points: Reportedly, spike-specific CD8+ and CD4+ T cell responses achieved substantial breadth once vaccination had taken place. Participants given vaccine showed non-spike TCR breadth similar to that of placebo recipients. The TCR-based breadth and depth measures might underestimate overall T cell responses.

Profiling relied on immunoSEQ multiplex PCR, and the TCRdb table lists in-frame clones only, not all of them. The sample has 350,000 to 450,000 clones, 92% seen once. V lost 1 base and J lost 5, with 11 bases in between. The CDR3 has 14 residues. The germline gives CDR1 MGHRA, CDR2 YSYEKL. Remarks on this clone: Its antigen is unknown.

The gene calls are TRBV4-1 and TRBJ2-5, with D maybe TRBD2 (5 bases). This receptor was obtained from a human donor who had recovered from COVID-19. The sample was peripheral blood, taken after recovery from COVID-19. For the CDR3, the DNA is TGCGCCAGCAGCCAAGTCCGGAGGTTTGAGACCCAGTACTTC. This codes for CASSQVRRFETQYF.